The clone carrying this T cell receptor (beta chain) was seen a few times. The sample is drawn from a study of T cells in Graves' hyperthyroidism and ophthalmopathy. The investigators amplified TCR beta CDR3 regions from RNA transcripts. When the TCR CDR3 underwent first-round RT-PCR, the HTBI primer set was used. TCRdb ran MiXCR on the multiplex PCR reads and lists one entry per CDR3 protein. The sample consists of 250,000 to 350,000 distinct CDR3 sequences, about 20% of them appearing once. The study included ophthalmopathy patients with Clinical Activity Score at least 3, NOSPECS grade at least 4 and duration under 3 months. The CDR3 sequence is 14 residues long. The germline V and J ends were trimmed by 3 bases and 1 base, with 4 bases remaining between them. The germline gives CDR1 SEHNR, CDR2 FQNEAQ (reference sequence).

V usage is TRBV7-9 and J usage is TRBJ2-6; D gene unclear. The receptor was isolated from a man aged 25 to 45 with Graves' ophthalmopathy. The source material was blood. Here the CDR3 DNA reads TGTGCCAGCAGCTTGAGGTCTGGGGCCAACGTCCTGACTTTC. This translates into CASSLRSGANVLTF.